Listed below are T cell receptor beta chains from one sample, sequenced in a study of T cell responses to AZD1222 COVID-19 vaccine. The method was immunoSEQ multiplex PCR; TCRdb's version includes in-frame clones alone and lacks a portion of them. The sample lists around 140,000 clones, 91% occurring once. The sequencing used peripheral blood, collected 28 days after the second AZD1222 dose. All receptors derive from an adult who received the AZD1222 COVID-19 vaccine. Both conserved end residues are part of each CDR3. A D gene is named only where the DNA matches it firmly. Clone size, where shown, is once, few, many, or a class for clones that have expanded.

CASSPTSGQGSYEKLFF TGTGCCAGCTCACCAACTTCTGGACAGGGTAGTTATGAAAAACTGTTTTTT TRBD1 - TRBV18 17 TRBJ1-4
CASSTGGADSPLHF TGTGCCAGCAGCACGGGGGGCGCAGATTCACCCCTCCACTTT - - TRBV6-5 14 TRBJ1-6
CASSPGQGENTEAFF TGTGCCAGCAGCCCGGGACAGGGGGAGAACACTGAAGCTTTCTTT TRBD1 - TRBV7-9 15 TRBJ1-1
CASSVGGSGELFF TGTGCCAGCAGTGTCGGAGGGTCCGGGGAGCTGTTTTTT - - TRBV6-4 13 TRBJ2-2
CASSLAQSDTQYF TGTGCCAGCAGTTTAGCCCAGTCAGATACGCAGTATTTT - once TRBV12-3/TRBV12-4 13 TRBJ2-3
CASSDGGRGGRNEQFF TGTGCCAGCAGTGATGGCGGGCGGGGGGGCCGCAATGAGCAGTTCTTC TRBD2 - TRBV6-4 16 TRBJ2-1
CASSLESVVQETQYF TGTGCCAGCAGCTTGGAGAGCGTCGTTCAAGAGACCCAGTACTTC - - TRBV5-6 15 TRBJ2-5
CASSLDPRPEAFF TGTGCCAGCAGCTTAGATCCCCGGCCCGAAGCTTTCTTT - few TRBV7-9 13 TRBJ1-1
CASSHRGNNSPLHF TGTGCCAGCAGCCACAGGGGTAATAATTCACCCCTCCACTTT - - TRBV14 14 TRBJ1-6
CASSPRGLAGDTQYF TGTGCCAGCAGTCCCCGGGGACTAGCGGGTGATACGCAGTATTTT TRBD2 few TRBV5-8 15 TRBJ2-3
CATSDRSTATGELFF TGTGCCACCAGTGACCGTTCGACCGCCACCGGGGAGCTGTTTTTT - - TRBV24-1 15 TRBJ2-2
CASSLESARQYF TGTGCCAGCAGCTTGGAAAGTGCGCGGCAGTACTTC - - TRBV5-4 12 TRBJ2-7
CASSRPGGLAGDPYEQYF TGTGCCAGCAGCCGGCCTGGGGGACTAGCGGGAGATCCCTACGAGCAGTACTTC TRBD2 - TRBV7-2 18 TRBJ2-7
CASSFYLSGNTGELFF TGCGCCAGCAGCTTCTACCTGAGCGGGAACACCGGGGAGCTGTTTTTT - - TRBV5-1 16 TRBJ2-2
CASSVSSRLNSGNTIYF TGTGCCAGCAGCGTGTCTTCAAGGTTGAACTCTGGAAACACCATATATTTT - - TRBV9 17 TRBJ1-3
CAISTGTGVPHEQYF TGTGCCATCAGTACCGGGACAGGGGTCCCCCACGAGCAGTACTTC TRBD1 - TRBV10-3 15 TRBJ2-7
CAGSQGFLTSGNTIYF TGTGCCGGCAGCCAAGGTTTCCTCACGTCTGGAAACACCATATATTTT - - TRBV3-1/TRBV3-2 16 TRBJ1-3
CASSEPSGEKLFF TGTGCCAGCAGTGAACCCTCCGGTGAAAAACTGTTTTTT - - TRBV6-1 13 TRBJ1-4
CATSDPSRVETQYF TGTGCCACCAGTGACCCGTCCCGGGTAGAGACCCAGTACTTC - - TRBV24-1 14 TRBJ2-5
CASSLKVRAAEQYF TGTGCCAGCAGCTTAAAGGTCCGGGCTGCCGAGCAGTACTTC - - TRBV7-8 14 TRBJ2-7
CASSTGDRTYGNQPQHF TGTGCCAGCAGCACCGGGGACAGGACATACGGCAATCAGCCCCAGCATTTT TRBD1 - TRBV7-8 17 TRBJ1-5
CASSILAGANTGELFF TGTGCCAGTAGTATACTGGCAGGGGCAAACACCGGGGAGCTGTTTTTT - - TRBV19 16 TRBJ2-2
CASSRSGTMDYGYTF TGTGCCAGCTCACGATCCGGGACGATGGACTATGGCTACACCTTC - once TRBV18 15 TRBJ1-2
CASSLAGGPGTEAFF TGTGCCAGCAGCCTGGCCGGGGGTCCTGGCACTGAAGCTTTCTTT - - TRBV7-9 15 TRBJ1-1
CATSAGGTSTDTQYF TGTGCCACCAGTGCAGGCGGGACTTCCACAGATACGCAGTATTTT - - TRBV24-1 15 TRBJ2-3
CASRLAVINEQFF TGCGCCAGCAGACTAGCGGTAATCAATGAGCAGTTCTTC TRBD2 once TRBV5-1 13 TRBJ2-1
CASSVQGQDTEAFF TGCGCCAGCAGCGTACAGGGACAGGACACTGAAGCTTTCTTT TRBD1 - TRBV5-1 14 TRBJ1-1
CASSIGGGRTDTQYF TGTGCCAGTAGTATAGGGGGGGGGCGCACAGATACGCAGTATTTT - - TRBV19 15 TRBJ2-3
CASSPRTASTTNEKLFF TGTGCCAGCTCACCGAGGACAGCATCGACAACTAATGAAAAACTGTTTTTT - - TRBV18 17 TRBJ1-4
CASSHPIASYEQYF TGTGCCAGCAGCCACCCGATAGCTTCCTACGAGCAGTACTTC - - TRBV3-1/TRBV3-2 14 TRBJ2-7
CASSQDASFYGYTF TGCGCCAGCAGCCAAGATGCCAGTTTCTATGGCTACACCTTC - - TRBV4-3 14 TRBJ1-2
CATSVGVPRPYNSPLHF TGTGCCACCAGTGTCGGGGTACCGAGACCCTATAATTCACCCCTCCACTTT - - TRBV24-1 17 TRBJ1-6
CASSYQGVVTYEQYF TGTGCCAGCAGTTACCAGGGGGTCGTTACCTACGAGCAGTACTTC TRBD1 - TRBV6-2/TRBV6-3 15 TRBJ2-7
CASSRQSISYNEQFF TGTGCCAGCAGTCGACAGTCTATCTCCTACAATGAGCAGTTCTTC - - TRBV6-5 15 TRBJ2-1
CASSPVWAVYMNTEAFF TGTGCCAGCAGCCCCGTTTGGGCCGTCTACATGAACACTGAAGCTTTCTTT - - TRBV7-9 17 TRBJ1-1
CASSPGGTDYGYTF TGTGCCAGCAGCCCAGGGGGGACAGACTATGGCTACACCTTC TRBD1 once TRBV9 14 TRBJ1-2